The entry below describes one TCR beta chain. Its matching antigen is unknown. V lost 5 bases and J lost 7; bases outside the gene matches: 9. The CDR3 loop spans 15 amino acids. CDR1 DFQATT and CDR2 SNEGSKA come from the germline V gene (reference sequence). This sample was taken from a study of T cell repertoires in cytomegalovirus infection. TCRdb called the reads again in MiXCR, with one record for every CDR3 protein. The sample contains roughly 640,000 distinct CDR3 sequences, approximately 24% of which appear only once. The study's findings and limits: CMV carriers having the relevant HLA were flagged by cumulative public TCR beta family frequency. HLA-C-restricted CMV clonotypes gave the most frequent clonotype in two of eight donors.

The sequenced material came from CD8+ T cells from PBMCs. The chain uses TRBV20-1 and TRBJ2-1; 12 bases are a match to TRBD2. This receptor was taken from a human donor in good health (CMV status not recorded). Some clones in this sample may be carry-over from other donors' samples. As DNA, the CDR3 is TGCAGTGCTTACAGACTAGCGGGGGCAATAAATGAGCAGTTCTTC. It is translated as CSAYRLAGAINEQFF.